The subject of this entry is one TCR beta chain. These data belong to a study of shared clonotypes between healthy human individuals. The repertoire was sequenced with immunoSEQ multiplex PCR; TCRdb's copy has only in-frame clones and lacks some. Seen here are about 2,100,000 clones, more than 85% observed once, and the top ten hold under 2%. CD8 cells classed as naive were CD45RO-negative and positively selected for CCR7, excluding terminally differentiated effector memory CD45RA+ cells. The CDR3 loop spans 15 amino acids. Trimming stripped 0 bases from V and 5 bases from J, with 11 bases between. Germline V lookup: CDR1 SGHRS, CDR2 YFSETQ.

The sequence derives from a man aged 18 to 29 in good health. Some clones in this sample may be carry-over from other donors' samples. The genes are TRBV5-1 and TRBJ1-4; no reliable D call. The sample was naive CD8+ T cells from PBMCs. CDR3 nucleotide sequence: TGCGCCAGCAGCTTGGAGAGAACGGGAAATGAAAAACTGTTTTTT. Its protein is CASSLERTGNEKLFF.